The 25 T cell receptor beta chains below were found in one sample sequenced in a study of regulatory T cells in long-lasting Graves disease. The time point: persistent/refractory GD, antithyroid drugs over 5 years with positive TRAb. Generation of the TCR library employed RNA extracted from PBMCs. Through Arm-PCR of CDR3 regions and iRepertoire HTBI primers, TCR beta libraries were built. TCRdb re-derived calls from the multiplex PCR reads in MiXCR, one entry per CDR3 protein. The repertoire holds 250,000 to 300,000 distinct CDR3 sequences, with around 23% as singletons. The sequencing here drew on peripheral blood mononuclear cells (PBMCs), taken when the disease was refractory, from a patient treated with antithyroid drugs. The origin of the receptors is a female donor with Graves disease.

This clonotype was detected ten times or more. The rearrangement joins TRBV2 to TRBJ2-7; no definite D call. This CDR3 is built from 15 residues. Germline V gives CDR1 SNHLY, CDR2 FYNNEI. V lost 5 bases and J lost 0, with 14 bases in between. As DNA, the CDR3 is TGTGCCAGCAGTCCCACAGAGATGAGCTCCTACGAGCAGTACTTC. This codes for CASSPTEMSSYEQYF.

This clonotype was seen at least ten times. This chain joins TRBV20-1 and TRBJ2-5; D remains unclear. Trimming cost V 4 bases and J 3 bases, with 6 bases left between them. The CDR3 is made up of 11 amino acids. The germline V gene has CDR1 DFQATT and CDR2 SNEGSKA (reference sequence). The CDR3: CSATTEETQYF. CDR3 in DNA: TGCAGTGCTACTACGGAAGAGACCCAGTACTTC.

This clonotype occurred many times. The chain's CDR3 is CASSSDLETQYF. Written as DNA, the CDR3 is TGTGCCAGCAGCTCAGATCTCGAGACCCAGTACTTC. The rearrangement links TRBV7-9 to TRBJ2-5; no firm D call. CDR1 SEHNR and CDR2 FQNEAQ come from the germline V gene (reference sequence). The CDR3 loop spans 12 amino acids. V lost 4 bases, J lost 5 bases, and 8 bases lay in between.

The rearrangement links TRBV5-1 to TRBJ2-2; D is uncertain. CDR1 and CDR2 from the germline V gene are SGHRS and YFSETQ. V lost 3 bases and J 2 bases, leaving 8 bases between the germline ends. This CDR3 contains 14 residues. Here the CDR3 DNA reads TGCGCCAGCAGCTATGCGCTCAACACCGGGGAGCTGTTTTTT. Amino acids: CASSYALNTGELFF.

This clonotype has a count of ten or more. The genes are TRBV30 and TRBJ2-5; tentative D call: TRBD1 (5 bases). The V gene lost 3 bases and the J gene lost 5 bases, with 13 bases spanning the gap. Germline CDR1 and CDR2: GTSNPN and SVGIG (reference sequence). The CDR3 contains 13 residues. CDR3 coding DNA: TGTGCCTGGAGAGCAGGGTTCGGTGAGACCCAGTACTTC. Its protein is CAWRAGFGETQYF.

This clonotype was found a few times. The CDR3 sequence: CASSTGTGGFTEAFF. CDR3 in DNA: TGCGCCAGCAGCACCGGAACAGGGGGCTTCACTGAAGCTTTCTTT. The chain recombines TRBV5-1 with TRBJ1-1, with 9 bases lining up with TRBD1. J gave up 4 bases and V 4 bases, and 8 bases lay outside the gene matches. Germline lookup yields CDR1 SGHRS and CDR2 YFSETQ. CDR3 size: 15 residues.

The gene calls are TRBV10-3 and TRBJ1-2, with a tentative D call TRBD1 (5 bases). Germline V CDR1 and CDR2: ENHRY, SYGVKD. The germline V and J ends were trimmed by 7 bases and 8 bases, with 14 bases remaining between them. The CDR3 has 12 residues. CDR3: CAIIPRGVGYTF. CDR3 in DNA: TGTGCCATCATCCCCCGAGGGGTCGGCTACACCTTC.

In this sample, this clonotype turned up a few times. The chain uses TRBV19 and TRBJ1-5; 7 nucleotides agree with TRBD1. Trimming cost V 7 bases and J 6 bases; bases outside gene matches: 9. The CDR3 totals 14 residues. Germline V gives CDR1 LNHDA, CDR2 SQIVND (reference sequence). The CDR3, as DNA: TGTGCCAGTACCCCGGGACAGACTTTTCAGCCCCAGCATTTT. This translates into CASTPGQTFQPQHF.

This clonotype was picked up many times. The chain links TRBV28 to TRBJ1-4; D is uncertain. CDR1 MDHEN and CDR2 SYDVKM come from the germline V gene. The CDR3 covers 16 residues. Trimming shortened V by 2 bases and J by 5 bases, and 15 bases separated the two germline ends. CDR3 region: CASSLEDPWVNEKLFF. Here the CDR3 DNA reads TGTGCCAGCAGTTTAGAGGATCCCTGGGTGAATGAAAAACTGTTTTTT.

The chain carries TRBV5-6 and TRBJ2-7; D gene ambiguous. This CDR3 region has 14 residues. Germline-derived CDR1 and CDR2 are SGHDT and YYEEEE. The V and J ends lost 2 bases and 3 bases respectively, with 12 bases between them. CDR3: CASSFFDRGYEQYF. CDR3 sequence (DNA): TGTGCCAGCAGCTTTTTCGACCGCGGCTACGAGCAGTACTTC.

Note on this clonotype: A junction boundary mismatches the germline segment, possibly from a read error. This chain uses TRBV19 with TRBJ2-4; D may be TRBD2 (6 bases). The CDR3 contains 18 residues. CDR1 is LNHDA and CDR2 is SQIVND in the germline V gene (reference sequence). The CDR3 DNA reads TGTGCCGGTAGTAACCAAAGGACTACTGTTGTCGCCAAAAACATTCAGTACTTC. It encodes CAGSNQRTTVVAKNIQYF.

This clonotype was seen a few times. V usage is TRBV14 and J usage is TRBJ2-7; perhaps TRBD2 as D (7 bases). This CDR3 region has 14 residues. Per the germline V gene, CDR1 is SGHDN and CDR2 is FVKESK. V shed 3 bases and J shed 6 bases, with 15 bases lying between them. CDR3 in amino acids: CASSQRGGPREQYF. CDR3 nucleotides: TGTGCCAGCAGCCAGAGGGGGGGGCCCCGCGAGCAGTACTTC.

This chain joins TRBV20-1 and TRBJ2-7; possibly TRBD2 for D (6 bases). Trimming removed 0 bases from V and 2 bases from J, with 14 bases in between. Per the germline V gene, CDR1 is DFQATT and CDR2 is SNEGSKA (reference sequence). The CDR3 length is 15 residues. The CDR3 spells CSARDANSGPYEQYF. In nucleotides, the CDR3 is TGCAGTGCTAGAGATGCAAATAGCGGTCCCTACGAGCAGTACTTC.

The CDR3 coding sequence is TGTGCCAGCAGCACGCAAGGGACTAGCGGCAATGAGCAGTTCTTC. As protein: CASSTQGTSGNEQFF. The rearrangement joins TRBV27 to TRBJ2-1; 11 nucleotides match TRBD2. The CDR3 extends over 15 amino acids. Trimming at V came to 6 bases and at J to 6 bases, leaving 7 bases not matched to a gene. The germline V gene encodes CDR1 MNHEY and CDR2 SMNVEV (reference sequence).

This clonotype was found many times. One base away lies a much larger clone, so this may be a sequencing read error. The chain couples TRBV28 to TRBJ2-5; a possible D gene is TRBD1 (5 bases). The CDR3 runs to 11 residues. Trimming shortened V by 5 bases and J by 10 bases, and 11 bases separated the two germline ends. CDR1 and CDR2 from the germline V gene are MDHEN and SYDVKM. Here the CDR3 reads CASSTRQIQYF. The CDR3 coding sequence is TGTGCCAGCAGTACCAGACAGATCCAGTACTTC.

The chain carries TRBV11-2 and TRBJ2-3, with 10 bases lining up with TRBD2. The CDR3 sequence is 16 residues long. Germline assignment: CDR1 SGHAT and CDR2 FQNNGV. With V trimmed by 4 bases and J by 1 base, 5 bases remained unmatched. The CDR3 here is CASSSLLAGGTDTQYF. CDR3 bases: TGTGCCAGCAGCTCACTTCTAGCGGGGGGCACAGATACGCAGTATTTT.

V and J are TRBV5-1 and TRBJ2-7; 9 positions match TRBD1. There are 15 residues in the CDR3. V dropped 0 bases and J dropped 7; count of bases not matched to a gene: 8. The germline CDR1 and CDR2 sequences are SGHRS and YFSETQ. CDR3 amino acids: CASSLGDRDSGEQYF. The CDR3 nucleotides are TGCGCCAGCAGCTTGGGGGACAGGGATTCAGGGGAGCAGTACTTC.

V usage is TRBV7-6 and J usage is TRBJ2-5; 10 bases agree with TRBD2. The germline CDR1 and CDR2 sequences are SGHVS and FNYEAQ. This CDR3 region has 16 residues. V lost 5 bases to trimming and J lost 5 bases; unmatched junction nucleotides: 11. CDR3 region: CASSPLLAGGEETQYF. The DNA of the CDR3 is TGTGCCAGCAGCCCCCTCTTAGCGGGGGGAGAGGAGACCCAGTACTTC.

The rearrangement joins TRBV30 to TRBJ2-1; 8 nucleotides align to TRBD1. The CDR3 runs 14 residues. Germline V CDR1 and CDR2: GTSNPN, SVGIG (reference sequence). The ends lost 4 bases at V and 7 bases at J; junction bases unmatched: 9. CDR3 DNA sequence: TGTGCCTGGATGGTTGGGACAGGTCCAAATGAGCAGTTCTTC. It codes for CAWMVGTGPNEQFF.

The chain joins TRBV2 to TRBJ2-3; possible D gene TRBD2, 6 bases. Germline CDR1 and CDR2: SNHLY and FYNNEI. Deletions cut 4 bases from V and 2 bases from J, with 16 bases between. The CDR3 spans 16 residues. The CDR3 region is CASSAGHGGYTDTQYF. Written as DNA, the CDR3 is TGTGCCAGCAGTGCGGGGCACGGGGGTTACACAGATACGCAGTATTTT. Full variable domain (outside the CDR3, taken from reference TRBV2 and TRBJ2-3): EPEVTQTPSHQVTQMGQEVILRCVPISNHLYFYWYRQILGQKVEFLVSFYNNEISEKSEIFDDQFSVERPDGSNFTLKIRSTKLEDSAMYFCASSAGHGGYTDTQYFGPGTRLTVL.

The chain couples TRBV6-1 to TRBJ1-1, with D uncertain. V was cut by 8 bases and J by 2 bases, with 15 bases left in between. The CDR3 contains 14 residues. In germline, CDR1 is MNHNS, CDR2 SASEGT. The CDR3 sequence: CASGGLGPNTEAFF. The CDR3, as DNA: TGTGCCAGCGGAGGATTGGGCCCCAACACTGAAGCTTTCTTT.

This clonotype was recorded once. The chain links TRBV19 to TRBJ2-1; D possibly corresponds to TRBD2 (6 bases). Trimming shortened V by 3 bases and J by 3 bases, and 15 bases separated the two germline ends. In germline, CDR1 is LNHDA, CDR2 SQIVND (reference sequence). The CDR3 spans 16 residues. The CDR3 region has the DNA TGTGCCAGTAGTATGTCACCGGGACTCTTCTACAATGAGCAGTTCTTC. Translating it yields CASSMSPGLFYNEQFF.

The count of this clonotype is one. A much larger clonotype is one base distant, so this may be a read error. The chain combines TRBV6-2 or TRBV6-3 with TRBJ2-7, with no clear D. Germline CDR1 MNHEY, CDR2 SVGEGT. The CDR3 has 14 amino acids. Trimming removed 0 bases at V and 6 bases at J, with 12 bases between. The CDR3 loop reads CASSYSLSDCEQYF. As DNA, the CDR3 is TGTGCCAGCAGTTACTCGCTCTCAGACTGCGAGCAGTACTTC.

The sample holds many counts of this clonotype. The chain recombines TRBV11-2 with TRBJ1-1; a possible D gene is TRBD1 (5 bases). V gave up 3 bases and J gave up 1 base, with 9 bases separating them. The CDR3 loop spans 14 amino acids. Germline-derived CDR1 and CDR2 are SGHAT and FQNNGV. DNA for the CDR3: TGTGCCAGCAGCTTCACAGGAACGAACACTGAAGCTTTCTTT. This sequence encodes CASSFTGTNTEAFF.

The V call is TRBV19, the J call TRBJ1-4; no firm D call. CDR3 length equals 14 residues. The germline gives CDR1 LNHDA, CDR2 SQIVND (reference sequence). Trimming took 7 bases from V and 8 from J, leaving 17 bases between them. CDR3 nucleotides: TGTGCCAGTAATCCGAATTATAACCAGGAAAAACTGTTTTTT. Translated, it gives CASNPNYNQEKLFF.